This T cell receptor (beta chain) came from a study of human T cells and chemical hapten exposure. Study-level information: Doses of diphenylcyclopropenone went to the patients' scalps weekly throughout the approximately 25-week study. Small discrepancies in pooled library volume mainly accounted for the varying TCR yields per sample.

This clonotype was recorded many times. The germline gives CDR1 SGHAT, CDR2 FQNNGV. This CDR3 region has 15 residues. The V gene lost 2 bases and the J gene lost 3 bases, with 10 bases spanning the gap. As for time point: pre-sensitization, week 0. The treatment is: therapeutic diphenylcyclopropenone sensitization with weekly scalp DPC. The starting material, unfractionated whole blood, was used for total RNA extraction. TCRdb passed the RACE reads through MiXCR, listing each CDR3 protein once. The sample lists roughly 90,000 distinct CDR3 sequences, 8% to 10% occurring once. Sequencing used whole blood, obtained in connection with sensitization to the hapten diphenylcyclopropenone (DPC). The receptor was derived from a woman in her 40s with alopecia areata. Some clones in this sample may be carry-over from other donors' samples. V and J are TRBV11-2 and TRBJ2-2, with D perhaps matching TRBD1 (5 bases). In DNA form, the CDR3 reads TGTGCCAGCAGCTTAAGATTAGGGGACACCGGGGAGCTGTTTTTT. It is translated as CASSLRLGDTGELFF.